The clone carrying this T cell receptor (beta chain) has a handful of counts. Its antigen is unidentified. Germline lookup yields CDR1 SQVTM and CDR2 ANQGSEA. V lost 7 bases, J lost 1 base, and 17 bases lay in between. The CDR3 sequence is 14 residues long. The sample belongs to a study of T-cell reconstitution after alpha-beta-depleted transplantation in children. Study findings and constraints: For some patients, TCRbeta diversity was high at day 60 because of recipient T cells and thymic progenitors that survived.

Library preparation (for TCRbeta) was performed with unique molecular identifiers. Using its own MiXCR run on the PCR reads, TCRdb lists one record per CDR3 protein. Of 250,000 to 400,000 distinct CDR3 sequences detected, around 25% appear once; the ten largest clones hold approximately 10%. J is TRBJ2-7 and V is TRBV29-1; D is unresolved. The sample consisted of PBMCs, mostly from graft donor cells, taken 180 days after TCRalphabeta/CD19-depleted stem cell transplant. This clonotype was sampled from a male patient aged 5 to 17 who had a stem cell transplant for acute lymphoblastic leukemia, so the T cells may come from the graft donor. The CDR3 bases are TGCAGCGCCCGAAAGGCGGCAGGTTCCTACGAGCAGTACTTC. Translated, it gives CSARKAAGSYEQYF.